The sample holds many counts of the clone carrying this TCR beta chain. This record comes from a study of glioma-infiltrating T cells. The V segment lost 8 bases and the J segment 7 bases; nucleotides outside the gene matches: 12. The CDR3 sequence is 14 residues long. CDR1 and CDR2 (germline): DFQATT, SNEGSKA (reference sequence). TCR alpha and beta CDR3 regions were amplified from RNA using iRepertoire nested multiplex PCR. One entry per CDR3 protein results from TCRdb running MiXCR on the multiplex PCR reads. Altogether 300,000 to 450,000 distinct CDR3 sequences are present, about 40% being singletons, with the ten largest covering around 12%.

Sequencing was done on a sample of glioma tissue, nonneoplastic brain tissue, or PBMCs (not recorded which). The chain is built from TRBV20-1 and TRBJ2-1; 9 nucleotides match TRBD2. The TCR originated in a human donor with low-grade glioma or glioblastoma, undergoing nonglioma brain surgery, or in good health (not recorded which). The CDR3 nucleotides read TGCAGTTCACACCCAGCGGGAGGATGGAATGAGCAGTTCTTC. It yields the protein CSSHPAGGWNEQFF.